These T cell receptor beta chains were read from a single sample in a study of chemoradiotherapy in HPV16-positive cancers. Clones were sequenced by immunoSEQ multiplex PCR, and TCRdb holds only the in-frame ones, with some missing. This table holds about 30,000 clones, approximately 91% found once. The sample was blood, taken from a patient who underwent chemoradiotherapy. Receptor source: a human donor with HPV-associated anogenital cancer. The CDR3 runs from the conserved cysteine through the conserved F or W. A D gene is named only where the DNA matches it firmly. The size entry is marked missing in some rows and otherwise reads once, few, many or a size class.

TGTGCCAGCAGTTACACATTTCCGAACACTGAAGCTTTCTTT	CASSYTFPNTEAFF	TRBJ1-1	.	.	TRBV6-5
TGCGCCAGCAGCTATAGAAAGCGGGACAGGGGGCTCTACGAGCAGTACTTC	CASSYRKRDRGLYEQYF	TRBJ2-7	.	TRBD1	TRBV5-1
TGTGCCAGCAGTTTATGGGAAACTAGCACAGATACGCAGTATTTT	CASSLWETSTDTQYF	TRBJ2-3	.	.	TRBV27
TGCGCCAGCAGCTTTTCACTAGACAGCTCCTACGAGCAGTACTTC	CASSFSLDSSYEQYF	TRBJ2-7	.	.	TRBV5-1
TGTGCCAGCAGCTTAGGGTGGCAGGGCGATGAGCAGTTCTTC	CASSLGWQGDEQFF	TRBJ2-1	.	.	TRBV11-2
TGTGCCAGCAGTTACGACTCTGACTCTGGAAACACCATATATTTT	CASSYDSDSGNTIYF	TRBJ1-3	.	.	TRBV6-5
TGCGCCAGCAGCAACAGACCATCTAGCACAGATACGCAGTATTTT	CASSNRPSSTDTQYF	TRBJ2-3	.	.	TRBV5-1
TGTGCCAGCAGCTTGTGGGACAAAAATCAGCCCCAGCATTTT	CASSLWDKNQPQHF	TRBJ1-5	.	.	TRBV7-8
TGTGCCAGCAGTGAAGATTCTGAGAGGCAGTTCTTC	CASSEDSERQFF	TRBJ2-1	.	.	TRBV2
TGTGCCTGGAATCCCGGAGTTGGGGCAGAGACCCAGTACTTC	CAWNPGVGAETQYF	TRBJ2-5	.	.	TRBV30
TGTGCCTGGGACTCGACTTGGTATGGCTACACCTTC	CAWDSTWYGYTF	TRBJ1-2	.	.	TRBV30
TGTGCCAGCAGCGGCGAAGGCGGGGGCAACGCCTACAATGAGCAGTTCTTC	CASSGEGGGNAYNEQFF	TRBJ2-1	.	.	TRBV5-6
TGTGCCAGCAGCTTACTAAGGACTGGCCCCACCGGGGAGCTGTTTTTT	CASSLLRTGPTGELFF	TRBJ2-2	.	.	TRBV7-9
TGTGCCAGCAGCTTCGGACTAGCGGGTCCTCCACAGTCCGGGGAGCTGTTTTTT	CASSFGLAGPPQSGELFF	TRBJ2-2	.	.	TRBV12-1
TGTGCCAGCAGATTCAGGGGGGGGACTGAAGCTTTCTTT	CASRFRGGTEAFF	TRBJ1-1	.	TRBD1	TRBV27
TGCGCCAGCAGCTTGGAGGTAGCGGGGGCCACAGATACGCAGTATTTT	CASSLEVAGATDTQYF	TRBJ2-3	.	TRBD2	TRBV5-1
TGTGCCAGCTCGCCCCGGGACAGGAATGAGCAGTTCTTC	CASSPRDRNEQFF	TRBJ2-1	.	TRBD1	TRBV18
TGTGCCAGCAGTTTAGGGTTCACAGATACGCAGTATTTT	CASSLGFTDTQYF	TRBJ2-3	.	.	TRBV27
TGCGCCAGCAGCCAGACCACGGGTTACGAGCAGTACTTC	CASSQTTGYEQYF	TRBJ2-7	.	.	TRBV4-1
TGTGCCAGCACCCCAGGCGGGCGGGGGGGCCGAGAGACCCAGTACTTC	CASTPGGRGGRETQYF	TRBJ2-5	.	TRBD2	TRBV7-2
TGTGCCAGCAGCTTATTTGGACAGCAGAGTGAGACCCAGTACTTC	CASSLFGQQSETQYF	TRBJ2-5	.	.	TRBV11-2
TGTGCCAGCAGTTATCGCCCTGGGGAGCAGTACTTC	CASSYRPGEQYF	TRBJ2-7	.	.	TRBV6-5
TGTGCCAGTAGTATTGAGGGCAGGGAAAGAGGCTACTATGGCTACACCTTC	CASSIEGRERGYYGYTF	TRBJ1-2	.	.	TRBV19
TGTGCCAGCAGTTACTCGATGGGTGTCGGCTACACCTTC	CASSYSMGVGYTF	TRBJ1-2	few	.	TRBV6-6
TGTGCCAGCAGTATGACAGGAGTAGACTATGGCTACACCTTC	CASSMTGVDYGYTF	TRBJ1-2	.	.	TRBV28
TGTGCCAACCCACCTGACAGGGGATGTGGCTACACCTTC	CANPPDRGCGYTF	TRBJ1-2	.	TRBD1	TRBV19
TGTGCCAGCAGCCGGCAGGGGCCTGGCGAGCAGTACTTC	CASSRQGPGEQYF	TRBJ2-7	.	.	TRBV4-2
TGCGCCAGCAGCCTACAGGGGGCCGGTAACTATGGCTACACCTTC	CASSLQGAGNYGYTF	TRBJ1-2	.	TRBD1	TRBV5-1
TGTGCCAGCAGCTCCCGCGTGTTCGCAGTCCCGACCAATGAGCAGTTCTTC	CASSSRVFAVPTNEQFF	TRBJ2-1	.	.	TRBV11-2
TGTGCCAGCAGCTTAATGGGTCGGGGGAACACCGGGGAGCTGTTTTTT	CASSLMGRGNTGELFF	TRBJ2-2	.	.	TRBV7-3
TGTGCCAGCAGCGCGGGAACAACAGGGACCCCCTACGAGCAGTACTTC	CASSAGTTGTPYEQYF	TRBJ2-7	.	.	TRBV9
TGTGCCAGTAGTATGGGGACACCCAACACCGGGGAGCTGTTTTTT	CASSMGTPNTGELFF	TRBJ2-2	.	.	TRBV19
TGTGCCAGCAGCTTAAGGCCCCGGGACAGACAAGAGACCCAGTACTTC	CASSLRPRDRQETQYF	TRBJ2-5	.	TRBD1	TRBV7-2